Here is one TCR beta chain with its context. V dropped 2 bases and J dropped 3 bases, with 14 bases sitting between them. CDR1 is KGHSH, CDR2 LQKENI, per germline. The CDR3 runs 16 residues. TCRdb's table, derived via immunoSEQ multiplex PCR, lists solely in-frame clones and lacks some. Here the sample spans about half a million clones, about four fifths being singletons. The record originates from a study of shared clonotypes between healthy human individuals. The chain recombines TRBV18 with TRBJ1-5; a possible D gene is TRBD1 (6 bases). Sequenced: PBMCs. This clonotype was obtained from a woman between 40 and 50 years old in good health. Some clones in this sample may be carry-over from other donors' samples. CDR3 amino acids: CASSPTGQNPNQPQHF. DNA of the CDR3: TGTGCCAGCTCACCAACCGGACAGAACCCCAATCAGCCCCAGCATTTT.